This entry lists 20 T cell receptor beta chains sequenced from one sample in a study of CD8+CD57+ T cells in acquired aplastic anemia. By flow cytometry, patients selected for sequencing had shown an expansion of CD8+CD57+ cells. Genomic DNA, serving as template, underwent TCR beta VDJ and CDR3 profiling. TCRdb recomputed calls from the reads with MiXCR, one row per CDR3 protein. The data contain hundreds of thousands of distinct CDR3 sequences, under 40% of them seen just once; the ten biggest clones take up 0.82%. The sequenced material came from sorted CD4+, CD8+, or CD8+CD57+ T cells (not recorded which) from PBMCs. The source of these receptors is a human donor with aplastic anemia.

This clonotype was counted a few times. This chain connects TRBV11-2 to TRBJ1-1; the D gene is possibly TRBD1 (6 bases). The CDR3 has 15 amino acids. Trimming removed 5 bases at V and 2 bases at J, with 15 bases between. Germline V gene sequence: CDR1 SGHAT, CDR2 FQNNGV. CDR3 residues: CASSQVPGANTEAFF. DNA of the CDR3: TGTGCCAGCAGCCAGGTCCCAGGGGCAAACACTGAAGCTTTCTTT.

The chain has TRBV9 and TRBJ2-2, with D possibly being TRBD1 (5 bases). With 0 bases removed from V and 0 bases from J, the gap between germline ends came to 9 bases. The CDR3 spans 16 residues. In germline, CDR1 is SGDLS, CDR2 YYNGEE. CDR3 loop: CASSVAWTTNTGELFF. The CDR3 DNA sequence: TGTGCCAGCAGCGTAGCGTGGACAACGAACACCGGGGAGCTGTTTTTT.

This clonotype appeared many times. In nucleotides, the CDR3 is TGCAGCGTTTGGGACAGGAATCAGCCCCAGCATTTT. Its protein product is CSVWDRNQPQHF. The V call is TRBV29-1, the J call TRBJ1-5; 8 nucleotides agree with TRBD1. Losses at the gene ends were 5 bases for V and 4 bases for J; bases not matched to a gene: 1. Germline CDR1 is SQVTM and CDR2 is ANQGSEA. The CDR3 has 12 residues.

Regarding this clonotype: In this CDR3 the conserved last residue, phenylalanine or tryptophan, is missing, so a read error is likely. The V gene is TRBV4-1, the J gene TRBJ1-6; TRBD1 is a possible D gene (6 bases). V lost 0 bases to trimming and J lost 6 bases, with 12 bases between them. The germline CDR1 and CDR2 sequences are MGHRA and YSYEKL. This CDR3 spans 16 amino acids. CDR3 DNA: TGCGCCAGCAGCCAAGATGGCCAGGGGCGTAATTCACCCCTCCACTCT. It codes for CASSQDGQGRNSPLHS.

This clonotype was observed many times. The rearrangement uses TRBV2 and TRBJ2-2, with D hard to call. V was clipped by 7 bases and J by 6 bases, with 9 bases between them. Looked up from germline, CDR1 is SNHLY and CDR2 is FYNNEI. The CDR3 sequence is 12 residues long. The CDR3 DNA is TGTGCCAGCAAAAGGGCGGCCGGGGAGCTGTTTTTT. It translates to CASKRAAGELFF.

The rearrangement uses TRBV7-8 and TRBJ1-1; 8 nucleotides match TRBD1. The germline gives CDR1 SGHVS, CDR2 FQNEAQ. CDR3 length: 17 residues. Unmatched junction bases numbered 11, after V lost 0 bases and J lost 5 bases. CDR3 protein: CASSLALGRGRGTEAFF. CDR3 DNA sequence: TGTGCCAGCAGCTTAGCGCTTGGCAGGGGGCGGGGAACTGAAGCTTTCTTT.

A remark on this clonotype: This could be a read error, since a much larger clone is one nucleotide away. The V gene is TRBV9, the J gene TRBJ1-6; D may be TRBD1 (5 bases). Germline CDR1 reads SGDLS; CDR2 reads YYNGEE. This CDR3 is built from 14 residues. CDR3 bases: TGTGCCAGCAGCGTAGGGGGGGAGTCTTCACTCCTCCACTTT. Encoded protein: CASSVGGESSLLHF.

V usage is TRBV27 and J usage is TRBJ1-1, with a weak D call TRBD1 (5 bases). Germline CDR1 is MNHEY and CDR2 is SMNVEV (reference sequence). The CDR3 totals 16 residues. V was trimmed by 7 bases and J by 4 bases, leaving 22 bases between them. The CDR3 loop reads CASNQYGPRTTTEAFF. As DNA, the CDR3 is TGTGCCAGCAACCAATACGGACCTCGGACAACCACTGAAGCTTTCTTT.

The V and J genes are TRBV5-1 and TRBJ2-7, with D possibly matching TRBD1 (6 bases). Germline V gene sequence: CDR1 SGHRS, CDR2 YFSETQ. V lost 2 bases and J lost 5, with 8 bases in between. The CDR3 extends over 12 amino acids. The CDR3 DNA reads TGCGCCAGCAGCTTTCCAGGGGACGAGCAGTACTTC. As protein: CASSFPGDEQYF.

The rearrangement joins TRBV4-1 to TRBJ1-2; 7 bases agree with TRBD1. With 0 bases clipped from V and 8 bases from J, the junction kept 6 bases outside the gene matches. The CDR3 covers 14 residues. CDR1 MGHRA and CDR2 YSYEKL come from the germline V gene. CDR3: CASSQDRDRRGYTF. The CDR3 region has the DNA TGCGCCAGCAGCCAAGATCGGGACAGAAGAGGCTACACCTTC.

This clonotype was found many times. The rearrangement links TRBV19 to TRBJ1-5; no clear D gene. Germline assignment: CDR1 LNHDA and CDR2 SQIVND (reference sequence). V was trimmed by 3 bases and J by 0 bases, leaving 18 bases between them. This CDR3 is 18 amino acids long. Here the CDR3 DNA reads TGTGCCAGTAGTATGCTTGTGGGAATAGCGTATAGCAATCAGCCCCAGCATTTT. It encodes CASSMLVGIAYSNQPQHF. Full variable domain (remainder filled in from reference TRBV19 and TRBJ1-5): DGGITQSPKYLFRKEGQNVTLSCEQNLNHDAMYWYRQDPGQGLRLIYYSQIVNDFQKGDIAEGYSVSREKKESFPLTVTSAQKNPTAFYLCASSMLVGIAYSNQPQHFGDGTRLSIL.

CDR3 coding DNA: TGTGCCAGCAGTTACTCGGCCAGGGAAGAGTCTCTCTATGGCTACACCTTC. Protein product: CASSYSAREESLYGYTF. The chain carries TRBV6-5 and TRBJ1-2; D perhaps matches TRBD1 (5 bases). CDR3 length: 17 amino acids. The germline gives CDR1 MNHEY, CDR2 SVGAGI. The V gene lost 0 bases and the J gene lost 4 bases, with 18 bases spanning the gap.

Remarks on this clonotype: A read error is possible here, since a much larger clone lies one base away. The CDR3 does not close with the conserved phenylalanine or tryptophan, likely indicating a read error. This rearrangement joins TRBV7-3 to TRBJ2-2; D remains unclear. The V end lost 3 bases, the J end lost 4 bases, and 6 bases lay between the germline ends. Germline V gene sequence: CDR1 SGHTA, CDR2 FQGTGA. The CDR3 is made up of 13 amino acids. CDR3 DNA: TGTGCCAGCAGCTTCACTTCCACCGGGGAGCTGTTTTCT. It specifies CASSFTSTGELFS.

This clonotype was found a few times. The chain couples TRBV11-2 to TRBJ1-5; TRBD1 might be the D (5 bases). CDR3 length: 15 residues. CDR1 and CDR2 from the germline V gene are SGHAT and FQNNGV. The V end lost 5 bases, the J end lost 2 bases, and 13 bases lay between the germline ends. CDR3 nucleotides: TGTGCCAGCAGCCCCGCCCGGGGCCGCAATCAGCCCCAGCATTTT. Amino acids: CASSPARGRNQPQHF.

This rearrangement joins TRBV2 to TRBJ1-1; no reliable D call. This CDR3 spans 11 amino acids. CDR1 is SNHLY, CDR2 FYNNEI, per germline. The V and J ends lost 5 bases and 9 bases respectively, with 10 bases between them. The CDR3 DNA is TGTGCCAGCAGTTTATCCAGTAAAGCTTTCTTT. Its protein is CASSLSSKAFF.

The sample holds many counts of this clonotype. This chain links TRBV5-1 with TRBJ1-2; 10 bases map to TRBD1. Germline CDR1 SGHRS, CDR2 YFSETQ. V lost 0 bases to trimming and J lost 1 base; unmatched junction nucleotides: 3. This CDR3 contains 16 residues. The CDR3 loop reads CASSLGGTGVNYGYTF. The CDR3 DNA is TGCGCCAGCAGCTTGGGAGGGACAGGGGTTAACTATGGCTACACCTTC.

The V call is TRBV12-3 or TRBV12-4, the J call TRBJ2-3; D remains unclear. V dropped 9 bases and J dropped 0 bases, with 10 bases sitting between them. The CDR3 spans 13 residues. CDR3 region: CASIPGSTDTQYF. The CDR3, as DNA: TGTGCCAGTATACCCGGGAGCACAGATACGCAGTATTTT.

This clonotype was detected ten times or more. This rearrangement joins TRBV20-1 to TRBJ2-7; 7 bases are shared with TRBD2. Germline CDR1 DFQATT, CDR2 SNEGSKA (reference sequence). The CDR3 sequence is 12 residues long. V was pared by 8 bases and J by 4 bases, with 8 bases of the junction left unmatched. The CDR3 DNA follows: TGCAGTTGGGAGGGCAGCCGATACGAGCAGTACTTC. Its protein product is CSWEGSRYEQYF.

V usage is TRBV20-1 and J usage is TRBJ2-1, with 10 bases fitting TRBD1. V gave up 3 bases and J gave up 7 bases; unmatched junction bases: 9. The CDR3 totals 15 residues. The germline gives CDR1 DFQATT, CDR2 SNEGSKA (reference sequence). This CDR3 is CSASSGTGACNEQFF. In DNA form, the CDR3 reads TGCAGTGCTAGCTCCGGGACAGGGGCTTGTAATGAGCAGTTCTTC.

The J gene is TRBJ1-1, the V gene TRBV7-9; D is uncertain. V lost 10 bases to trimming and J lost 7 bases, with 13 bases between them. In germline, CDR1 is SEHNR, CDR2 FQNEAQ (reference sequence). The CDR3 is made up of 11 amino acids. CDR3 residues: CATLKGGEAFF. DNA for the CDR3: TGTGCCACCCTTAAGGGTGGTGAAGCTTTCTTT.